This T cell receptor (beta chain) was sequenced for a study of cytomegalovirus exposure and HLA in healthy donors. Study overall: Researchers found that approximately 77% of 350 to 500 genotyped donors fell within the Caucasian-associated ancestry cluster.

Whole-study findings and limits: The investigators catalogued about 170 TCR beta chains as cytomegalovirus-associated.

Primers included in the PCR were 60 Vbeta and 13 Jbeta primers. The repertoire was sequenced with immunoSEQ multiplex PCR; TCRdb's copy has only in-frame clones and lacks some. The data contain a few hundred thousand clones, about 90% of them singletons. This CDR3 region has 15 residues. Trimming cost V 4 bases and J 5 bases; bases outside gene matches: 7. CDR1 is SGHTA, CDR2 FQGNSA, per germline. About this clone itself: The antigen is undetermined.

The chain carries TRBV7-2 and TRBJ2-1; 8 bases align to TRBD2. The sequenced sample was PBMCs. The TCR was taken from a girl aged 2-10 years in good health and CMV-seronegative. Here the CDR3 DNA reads TGTGCCAGCAGCTCTACTAGCGGTAGAGACAATGAGCAGTTCTTC. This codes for CASSSTSGRDNEQFF.